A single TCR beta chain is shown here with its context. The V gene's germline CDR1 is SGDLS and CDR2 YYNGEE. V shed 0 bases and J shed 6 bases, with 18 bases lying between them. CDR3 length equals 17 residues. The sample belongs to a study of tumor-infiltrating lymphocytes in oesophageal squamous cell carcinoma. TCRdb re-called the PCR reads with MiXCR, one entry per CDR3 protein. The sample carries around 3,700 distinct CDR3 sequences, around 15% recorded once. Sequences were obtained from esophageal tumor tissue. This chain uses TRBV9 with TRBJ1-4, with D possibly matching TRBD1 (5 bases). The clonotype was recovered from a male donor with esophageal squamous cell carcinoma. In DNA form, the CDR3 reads TGTGCCAGCAGCGTAGGGGATTGGGGGGGGATTCATGAAAAACTGTTTTTT. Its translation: CASSVGDWGGIHEKLFF.